Listed below are T cell receptor beta chains from one sample, sequenced in a study of shared clonotypes between healthy human individuals. Data came from immunoSEQ multiplex PCR; TCRdb stores just in-frame clones and leaves some out. The data hold about 1.5 million clones, with approximately 98% observed a single time. Sequencing used naive CD4+ T cells sorted from blood. These receptors all come from a man aged 30 to 39 in good health. Each CDR3 is given with its conserved first and last residue. D genes are given only for firm matches.

>TRBJ1-3|TRBV18|.
TGTGCCAGCTCACCAGGGCTAGGTTCGACGGACTCTGGAAACACCATATATTTT
CASSPGLGSTDSGNTIYF
>TRBJ2-1|TRBV2|TRBD2
TGTGCCAGCATGACTAGCGGGTGGGACTCCTACAATGAGCAGTTCTTC
CASMTSGWDSYNEQFF
>TRBJ2-1|TRBV18|TRBD2
TGTGCCAGCTCACCGCTGGGACTAGTAGGGAGCAATGAGCAGTTCTTC
CASSPLGLVGSNEQFF
>TRBJ2-7|TRBV21-1|.
TGTGCCAGCAGCAGCGGACAGGGGGGCTACGAGCAGTACTTC
CASSSGQGGYEQYF
>TRBJ2-5|TRBV5-1|TRBD2
TGCGCCAGCAGCTTGGGGAGGACTAGCGGGAGGGGCCCCCCAGAGACCCAGTACTTC
CASSLGRTSGRGPPETQYF
>TRBJ2-2|TRBV7-3|.
TGTGCCAGCTCGGTAGGAGCGAACACCGGGGAGCTGTTTTTT
CASSVGANTGELFF
>TRBJ2-3|TRBV11-1|TRBD2
TGTGCCAGCAGCGGAATCATCGGGGGGACAGATACGCAGTATTTT
CASSGIIGGTDTQYF
>TRBJ2-2|TRBV7-2|TRBD1
TGTGCCAGCAGCTTAGATCCAGGGGGCGCAGCGAACACCGGGGAGCTGTTTTTT
CASSLDPGGAANTGELFF
>TRBJ2-3|TRBV9|.
TGTGCCAGCACCAGTCAAAACACAGATACGCAGTATTTT
CASTSQNTDTQYF
>TRBJ2-1|TRBV4-3|.
TGCGCCAGCAGCCAAGTAGGGTTGGGAGTTCTGGGGCCTTACAATGAGCAGTTCTTC
CASSQVGLGVLGPYNEQFF
>TRBJ2-3|TRBV18|TRBD1
TGTGCCAGCTCACCCCTTCCGGGACAGGGACCAGATACGCAGTATTTT
CASSPLPGQGPDTQYF
>TRBJ2-7|TRBV19|TRBD2
TGTGCCAGTAGTAGGGCGGGAGGGTCCTCCTACGAGCAGTACTTC
CASSRAGGSSYEQYF